Each of the 14 T cell receptor beta chains below was sequenced from the same sample in a study of cytomegalovirus exposure and HLA in healthy donors. Vbeta (60) and Jbeta (13) primers were used in the PCR. TCRdb's copy holds only in-frame clones and misses some; the assay was immunoSEQ multiplex PCR. Of under 200,000 clones detected, 70% to 90% appear once; the ten largest clones hold roughly 2%. The sequencing sample was made of PBMCs. The source is a woman under 30 in good health and CMV-seronegative.

V gene TRBV28 combines with J gene TRBJ2-5, with a tentative D call TRBD2 (6 bases). CDR1 and CDR2 (germline): MDHEN, SYDVKM. The CDR3 sequence is 13 residues long. Between the trimmed V and J ends, which lost 3 bases and 11 bases, there was a span of 16 bases. CDR3 sequence: CASSFPHGREQYF. CDR3 coding DNA: TGTGCCAGCAGTTTCCCCCACGGTCGGGAGCAGTACTTC.

This chain connects TRBV28 to TRBJ1-2; D gene uncertain. The CDR3 is 12 amino acids. V shed 5 bases and J shed 1 base, with 5 bases lying between them. The germline V gene has CDR1 MDHEN and CDR2 SYDVKM. CDR3 sequence reads: CASSLFNYGYTF. CDR3 bases: TGTGCCAGCAGTCTCTTTAACTATGGCTACACCTTC.

This sequence joins TRBV7-9 and TRBJ2-7; 8 bases are shared with TRBD1. V lost 5 bases and J lost 6; bases outside the gene matches: 21. Germline V gene lookup returns CDR1 SEHNR and CDR2 FQNEAQ (reference sequence). There are 18 residues in the CDR3. CDR3 region: CASSGRLGQVTFGGEQYF. CDR3 nucleotides: TGTGCCAGCAGCGGACGCCTGGGACAGGTGACTTTTGGGGGCGAGCAGTACTTC.

This chain uses TRBV5-8 with TRBJ1-5; D gene unclear. V was shortened by 0 bases and J by 2 bases, with 15 bases between the two germline ends. Germline CDR1 and CDR2: SGHTS and YDEGEE. The CDR3 runs 17 residues. The CDR3 region is CASSLVLTLSGNQPQHF. The CDR3 bases are TGTGCCAGCAGCTTGGTGTTAACACTAAGCGGCAATCAGCCCCAGCATTTT.

The gene calls are TRBV5-5 and TRBJ1-4; D is ambiguous. The CDR3 is 14 residues long. Germline V gives CDR1 SGHKS, CDR2 YYEKEE (reference sequence). The germline V and J ends were trimmed by 1 base and 0 bases, with 4 bases remaining between them. This CDR3 is CASSLPATNEKLFF. The CDR3 DNA reads TGTGCCAGCAGCTTGCCGGCAACTAATGAAAAACTGTTTTTT.

The CDR3 protein is CASSSRLAEETQYF. In nucleotides, the CDR3 is TGTGCCAGCAGTTCAAGACTAGCGGAAGAGACCCAGTACTTC. J is TRBJ2-5 and V is TRBV28, with TRBD2 matching over 9 bases. The germline V gene has CDR1 MDHEN and CDR2 SYDVKM. With 4 bases clipped from V and 3 bases from J, the junction kept 3 bases outside the gene matches. The CDR3 covers 14 residues.

The J gene is TRBJ2-4, the V gene TRBV2; no clear D gene. V lost 4 bases, J lost 2 bases, and 9 bases lay in between. In germline, CDR1 is SNHLY, CDR2 FYNNEI. CDR3 length: 14 residues. The CDR3 loop reads CASSVQTTKNIQYF. The DNA for the CDR3 is TGTGCCAGCAGTGTACAGACAACCAAAAACATTCAGTACTTC.

V is TRBV6-5 and J is TRBJ2-4, with D hard to call. The V gene lost 8 bases and the J gene lost 5 bases, with 16 bases spanning the gap. The CDR3 is made up of 14 amino acids. Germline CDR1 and CDR2: MNHEY and SVGAGI. This CDR3 reads CASGSARRENIQYF. The DNA of the CDR3 is TGTGCCAGCGGGTCAGCGCGGAGAGAAAACATTCAGTACTTC.

CDR3 loop: CASSRSVAGAYEQYF. The CDR3 nucleotides read TGTGCCAGCAGTCGTTCGGTAGCGGGAGCCTACGAGCAGTACTTC. The chain couples TRBV27 to TRBJ2-7, with 9 bases fitting TRBD2. Germline CDR1 and CDR2: MNHEY and SMNVEV (reference sequence). The CDR3 spans 15 residues. V trimming: 5 bases; J trimming: 2 bases; junction bases outside the gene matches: 7.

The gene calls are TRBV2 and TRBJ1-5; D not resolved. The V end lost 6 bases, the J end lost 0 bases, and 15 bases lay between the germline ends. The CDR3 covers 16 residues. Germline V gene sequence: CDR1 SNHLY, CDR2 FYNNEI. The CDR3 sequence is CASRPRITDSNQPQHF. The CDR3 coding sequence is TGTGCCAGCAGACCGAGAATCACAGATAGCAATCAGCCCCAGCATTTT.

The chain joins TRBV15 to TRBJ2-7, with 10 bases that match TRBD2. V shed 0 bases, J shed 4 bases, and the junction held 6 bases outside the gene matches. Germline V gene data show CDR1 as LNHNV and CDR2 as YYDKDF (reference sequence). The CDR3 totals 16 residues. CDR3 residues: CATSREAGGSGYEQYF. CDR3 nucleotide sequence: TGTGCCACCAGCAGAGAAGCGGGAGGGTCCGGGTACGAGCAGTACTTC.

The J gene is TRBJ2-2, the V gene TRBV27; D may be TRBD2 (5 bases). Trimming removed 1 base from V and 3 bases from J, with 9 bases in between. The CDR3 is 15 residues long. Germline V CDR1 and CDR2: MNHEY, SMNVEV (reference sequence). This CDR3 is CASSLLGDDTGELFF. In nucleotides, the CDR3 is TGTGCCAGCAGTTTATTGGGAGACGACACCGGGGAGCTGTTTTTT.

The chain employs TRBV6-1 and TRBJ2-6, with 8 positions matching TRBD1. CDR3 length: 14 amino acids. Germline V gives CDR1 MNHNS, CDR2 SASEGT. After removal of 8 bases from V and 1 base from J, the junction contained 1 base not matched to a gene. The CDR3 sequence: CASGQGSGANVLTF. As DNA, the CDR3 is TGTGCCAGCGGACAGGGTTCTGGGGCCAACGTCCTGACTTTC.

This clone came up a few times. The J gene is TRBJ1-1, the V gene TRBV2; D unresolved. Germline V gene sequence: CDR1 SNHLY, CDR2 FYNNEI. The V end lost 2 bases, the J end lost 1 base, and 8 bases lay between the germline ends. This CDR3 is 14 amino acids long. CDR3 nucleotide sequence: TGTGCCAGCAGTGAATTATCCCCGAACACTGAAGCTTTCTTT. Translation gives CASSELSPNTEAFF.